One and the same sample provided the 4 T cell receptor beta chains below, sequenced in a study of blood T cell repertoires in COVID-19 (dated by TCRdb to the early 2020s). Libraries were made using the immunoSEQ multiplex PCR assay. TCRdb re-hosts the immuneACCESS table, in-frame sequences only. Its copies lack some clones; in the studies checked, an unresolved V gene accounts for under half of them, and the cause for the rest is not known. Present in this sample are 150,000 to 250,000 clones, roughly 79% of which were seen just once. 6.5% to 7% of the sample goes to the ten largest clones. Sequencing used peripheral blood. These receptors were taken from a human donor with acute or convalescent COVID-19. The donor label of this sample is uncertain.

The chain recombines TRBV2 with TRBJ1-5; D is possibly TRBD1 (6 bases). Trimming pared 8 bases from V and 0 bases from J, leaving 14 bases between. The CDR3 covers 15 residues. Germline CDR1 reads SNHLY; CDR2 reads FYNNEI. CDR3 sequence (DNA): TGTGCCAGCCAGGGAGGGGGATATAGCAATCAGCCCCAGCATTTT. As protein: CASQGGGYSNQPQHF.

The V call is TRBV18, the J call TRBJ1-1, with 7 bases aligning to TRBD1. With V trimmed by 0 bases and J by 2 bases, 3 bases remained unmatched. Germline loops: CDR1 KGHSH, CDR2 LQKENI. This CDR3 contains 15 residues. The CDR3 is CASSPPTGKNTEAFF. CDR3 coding DNA: TGTGCCAGCTCACCACCGACAGGGAAAAACACTGAAGCTTTCTTT.

The genes are TRBV28 and TRBJ2-7, with 11 nucleotides matching TRBD1. The CDR3 is 15 amino acids. V shed 4 bases, J shed 6 bases, and the junction held 8 bases outside the gene matches. Germline V gene lookup returns CDR1 MDHEN and CDR2 SYDVKM. CDR3 coding DNA: TGTGCCAGCAGTTCTCCGGGACAGGGGGTTTCCGAGCAGTACTTC. As protein: CASSSPGQGVSEQYF.

The V gene is TRBV7-2, the J gene TRBJ1-2, with D tentatively TRBD1 (6 bases). V was clipped by 7 bases and J by 4 bases, with 19 bases between them. The CDR3 runs 15 residues. Germline CDR1 and CDR2: SGHTA and FQGNSA. The CDR3 DNA reads as TGTGCCAGCACCCTAGAGACCAGGGGTATCTATGGCTACACCTTC. This codes for CASTLETRGIYGYTF.